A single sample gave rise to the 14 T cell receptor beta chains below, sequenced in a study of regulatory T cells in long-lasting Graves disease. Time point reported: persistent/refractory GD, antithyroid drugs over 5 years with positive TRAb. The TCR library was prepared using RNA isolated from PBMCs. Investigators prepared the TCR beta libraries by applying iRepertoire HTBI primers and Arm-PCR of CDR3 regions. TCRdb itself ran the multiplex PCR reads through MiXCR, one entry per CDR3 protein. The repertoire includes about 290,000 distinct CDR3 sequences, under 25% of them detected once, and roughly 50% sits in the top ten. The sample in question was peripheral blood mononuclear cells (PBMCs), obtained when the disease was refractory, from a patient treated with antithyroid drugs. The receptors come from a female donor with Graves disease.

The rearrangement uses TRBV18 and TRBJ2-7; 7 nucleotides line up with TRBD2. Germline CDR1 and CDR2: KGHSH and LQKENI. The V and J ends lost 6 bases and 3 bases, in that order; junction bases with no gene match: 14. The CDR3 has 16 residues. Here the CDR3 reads CASSARDYRIYYEQYF. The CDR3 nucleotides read TGTGCCAGCTCGGCTAGGGACTATCGAATTTACTACGAGCAGTACTTC.

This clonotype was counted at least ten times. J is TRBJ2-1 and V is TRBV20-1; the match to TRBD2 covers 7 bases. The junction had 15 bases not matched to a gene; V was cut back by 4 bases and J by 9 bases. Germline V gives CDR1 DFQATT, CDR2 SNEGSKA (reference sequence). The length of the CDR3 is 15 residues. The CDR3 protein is CSATERGGSNREQFF. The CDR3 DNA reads TGCAGTGCTACTGAGCGAGGCGGGAGTAATCGTGAGCAGTTCTTC.

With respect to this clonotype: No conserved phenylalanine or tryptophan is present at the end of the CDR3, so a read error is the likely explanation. CDR3: CASSHKPGRTQYL. In DNA form, the CDR3 reads TGTGCCAGCAGCCACAAACCGGGGAGGACCCAGTACCTC. The V and J genes are TRBV14 and TRBJ2-5, with D possibly TRBD2 on 5 matching bases. The CDR3 loop spans 13 amino acids. V lost 3 bases and J lost 7, with 12 bases in between. The germline V gene encodes CDR1 SGHDN and CDR2 FVKESK.

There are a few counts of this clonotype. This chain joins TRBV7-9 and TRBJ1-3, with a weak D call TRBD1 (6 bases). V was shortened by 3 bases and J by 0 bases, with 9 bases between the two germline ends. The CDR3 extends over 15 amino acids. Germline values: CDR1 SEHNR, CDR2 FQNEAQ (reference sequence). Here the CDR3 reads CASSFRGGSGNTIYF. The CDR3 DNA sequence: TGTGCCAGCAGCTTTCGAGGGGGCTCTGGAAACACCATATATTTT.

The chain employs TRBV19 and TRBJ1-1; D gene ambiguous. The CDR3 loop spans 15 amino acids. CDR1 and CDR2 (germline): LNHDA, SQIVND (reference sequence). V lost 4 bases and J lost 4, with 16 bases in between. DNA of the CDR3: TGTGCCAGTAGTACCCTTGGGGAAGGAGGCACTGAAGCTTTCTTT. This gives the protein CASSTLGEGGTEAFF.

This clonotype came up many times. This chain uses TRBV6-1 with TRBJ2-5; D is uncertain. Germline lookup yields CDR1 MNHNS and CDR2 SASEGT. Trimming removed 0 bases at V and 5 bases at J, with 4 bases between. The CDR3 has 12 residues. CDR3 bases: TGTGCCAGCAGTGAAGCGCGCGAGACCCAGTACTTC. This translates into CASSEARETQYF.

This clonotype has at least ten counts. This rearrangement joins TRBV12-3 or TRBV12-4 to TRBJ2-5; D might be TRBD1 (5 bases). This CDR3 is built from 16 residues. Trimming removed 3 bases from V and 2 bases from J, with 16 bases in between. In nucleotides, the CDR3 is TGTGCCAGCAGTTTGGTAGCAGTGGACACACAAGAGACCCAGTACTTC. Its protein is CASSLVAVDTQETQYF.

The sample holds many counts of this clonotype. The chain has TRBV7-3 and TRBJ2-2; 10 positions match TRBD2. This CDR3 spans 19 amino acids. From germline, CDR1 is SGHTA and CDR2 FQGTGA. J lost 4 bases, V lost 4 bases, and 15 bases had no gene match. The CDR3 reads CASSSYPSGSFGGTGELFF. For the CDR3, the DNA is TGTGCCAGCAGCTCTTACCCTAGCGGGAGTTTCGGTGGCACCGGGGAGCTGTTTTTT.

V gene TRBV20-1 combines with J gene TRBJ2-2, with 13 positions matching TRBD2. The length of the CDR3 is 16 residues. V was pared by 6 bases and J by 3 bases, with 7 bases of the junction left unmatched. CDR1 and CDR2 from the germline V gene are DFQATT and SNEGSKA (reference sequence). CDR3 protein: CSATGLAGDHTGELFF. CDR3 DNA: TGCAGTGCCACCGGACTAGCGGGAGATCACACCGGGGAGCTGTTTTTT.

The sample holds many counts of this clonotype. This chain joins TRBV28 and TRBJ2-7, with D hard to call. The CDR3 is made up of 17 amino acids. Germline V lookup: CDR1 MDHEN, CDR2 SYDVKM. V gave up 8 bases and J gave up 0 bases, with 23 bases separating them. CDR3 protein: CASPYHTYSTPSYEQYF. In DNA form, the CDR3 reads TGTGCCAGCCCTTACCACACCTACAGCACCCCCTCCTACGAGCAGTACTTC.

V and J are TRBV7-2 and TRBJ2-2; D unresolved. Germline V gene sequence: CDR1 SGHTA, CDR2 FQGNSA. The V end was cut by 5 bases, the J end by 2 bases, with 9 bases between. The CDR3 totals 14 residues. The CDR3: CASSIRSNTGELFF. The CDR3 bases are TGTGCCAGCAGCATTCGCAGTAACACCGGGGAGCTGTTTTTT. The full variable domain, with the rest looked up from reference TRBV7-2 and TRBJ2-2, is GAGVSQSPSNKVTEKGKDVELRCDPISGHTALYWYRQSLGQGLEFLIYFQGNSAPDKSGLPSDRFSAERTGGSVSTLTIQRTQQEDSAVYLCASSIRSNTGELFFGEGSRLTVL.

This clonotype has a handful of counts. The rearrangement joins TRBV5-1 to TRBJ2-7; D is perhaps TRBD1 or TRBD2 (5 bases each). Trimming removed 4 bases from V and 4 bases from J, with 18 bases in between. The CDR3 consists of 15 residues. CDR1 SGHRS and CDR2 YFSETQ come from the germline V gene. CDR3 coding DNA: TGCGCCAGCAGCATCGCCCCCGGGGCTGGTTACGAGCAGTACTTC. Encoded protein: CASSIAPGAGYEQYF. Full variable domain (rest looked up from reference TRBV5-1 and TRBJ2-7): KAGVTQTPRYLIKTRGQQVTLSCSPISGHRSVSWYQQTPGQGLQFLFEYFSETQRNKGNFPGRFSGRQFSNSRSEMNVSTLELGDSALYLCASSIAPGAGYEQYFGPGTRLTVT.

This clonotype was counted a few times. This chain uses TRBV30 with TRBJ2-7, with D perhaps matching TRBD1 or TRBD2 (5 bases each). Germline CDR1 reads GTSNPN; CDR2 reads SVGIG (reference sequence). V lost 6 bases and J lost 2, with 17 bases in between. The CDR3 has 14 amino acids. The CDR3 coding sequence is TGTGCCTGCACACCCAGGGAGCAAACCTACGAGCAGTACTTC. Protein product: CACTPREQTYEQYF.

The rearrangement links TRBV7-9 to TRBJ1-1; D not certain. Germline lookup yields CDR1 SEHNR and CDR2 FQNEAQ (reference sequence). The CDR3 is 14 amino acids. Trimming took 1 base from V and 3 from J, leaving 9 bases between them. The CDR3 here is CASSLGPGYTEAFF. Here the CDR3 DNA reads TGTGCCAGCAGCTTAGGTCCGGGATACACTGAAGCTTTCTTT.